This TCR beta chain was identified during a study of T-cell memory formation after mild COVID-19 (dated by TCRdb to the early 2020s). As for the study more broadly: Most TCR sequence clusters were specific to one of the two donors. T-cell clones expanding and contracting after mild COVID-19 in two donors were tracked by longitudinal TCRalpha and TCRbeta repertoire sequencing. The cohort was made up of two young adult volunteers, one female and one male, who were previously healthy. Overall study results and their limits: Contracting CD4+ clones were located mainly in the CM and EM memory subsets, whereas CD8+ clones were found to be enriched in EMRA. Whether the second-wave clones peaking on day 37 were SARS-CoV-2 specific was not confirmed. From day 15 to 85, contracting clones showed balanced CD4/CD8 phenotypes, whereas a second wave of clones that expanded from day 15 to 37 leaned towards CD4+. Some responding clones were detected in pre-infection memory, suggesting pre-existing cross-reactive memory T cells joined the SARS-CoV-2 response. Only two mild cases were covered in the study, and larger cohorts including severe cases with pre-infection samples were considered necessary.

The instrument was an Illumina NovaSeq 6000. cDNA libraries for TCRalpha and TCRbeta were prepared by 5'RACE using constant-segment primers, with sample barcodes and unique molecular identifiers added. RNA was extracted from every sample with Trizol reagent. Library amplification was performed in two PCR steps, and a second sample barcode and Illumina TruSeq adapters were introduced in the second step. Libraries were sequenced on an Illumina NovaSeq with 2 x 150 bp paired-end reads. The source study handled its data this way. The reads were demultiplexed and collapsed into UMI-guided consensus sequences using migec v1.2.7. Using mixcr v2.1.11, UMI consensuses were aligned to TRA and TRB V and J templates and then assembled into clonotypes. Clonotypes were classified as expanded or contracted when called significant by both edgeR and NoisET, with noise models trained on biological replicates. For edgeR calls, a false discovery rate-adjusted p below 0.01 and a log2 fold-change threshold of 1 were applied. As an exploratory analysis of dynamics, PCA with hierarchical clustering was applied to max-normalized trajectories of the 1000 most abundant clonotypes. Separately sequenced CD4+ and CD8+ repertoires were used to assign the CD4 or CD8 phenotype of responding clones. In-frame beta chains were kept once TCRdb had trimmed the public reads at Q25 with fastp and called clones with MiXCR. Rows are combined by CDR3 protein, so each entry shows the most common genes and DNA. The V and J calls and clone size come from TCRdb's table, not from the authors' own analysis. This sample lists 150,000 to 200,000 distinct CDR3 sequences; roughly 15% were detected once. Jointly, the top ten make up 11% to 15% of the sample.

Ficoll-Paque density gradient centrifugation was the method used to isolate PBMCs. This clonotype showed up just a few times. The clone's antigen remains unknown. Base qualities are not at hand, and no much larger clone is one base apart. Per the germline V gene (reference sequence), MNHEY is the CDR1 and SMNVEV is the CDR2. After removal of 0 bases from V and 7 bases from J, the junction retains 0 bases not matched to a gene. There are 14 amino acids in the CDR3, from cysteine to phenylalanine inclusive. Only CDR3 DNA remains: 42 bases, in frame from the first base. This TCR derives from an adult woman who had mild COVID-19 (a few samples of this study predate the infection). The sample titles of this study are shuffled in the database, so cell type and time point are left out; the donor was told from shared clones. Sequenced sample: PBMCs or a T cell subset sorted from them (not recorded which). The chain links TRBV27 with TRBJ2-1; the junction holds 10 bases that match TRBD1. The DNA sequence is TGTGCCAGCAGTTTATCGGGACAGGGGAATGAGCAGTTCTTC. It specifies CASSLSGQGNEQFF.